A selection of T cell receptor beta chains follows, all from one sample in a study of blood T cell repertoires in COVID-19. Profiled with immunoSEQ multiplex PCR; TCRdb holds only in-frame clones, not every one. The top ten hold 6.9% of the sample, which has about 200,000 clones, 70% to 85% seen once. Material: peripheral blood. These receptors came from a human donor with acute or convalescent COVID-19. The donor label of this sample is uncertain. The CDR3 runs from the conserved cysteine through the conserved F or W. D genes are given only for firm matches. Clone size, where shown, is once, few, many, or a class for clones that have expanded.

J	length	D	V	size	CDR3	DNA
TRBJ2-1	15	-	TRBV30	-	CAWSAGQSSYNEQFF	TGTGCCTGGAGTGCCGGACAGAGCTCCTACAATGAGCAGTTCTTC
TRBJ2-5	13	-	TRBV19	few	CASSAQGPRTQYF	TGTGCCAGTAGTGCACAGGGTCCCAGGACCCAGTACTTC
TRBJ1-1	13	-	TRBV7-8	once	CASSADRRTEAFF	TGTGCCAGCAGCGCAGACAGGCGCACTGAAGCTTTCTTT
TRBJ2-7	13	-	TRBV5-6	-	CASSPQGSYEQYF	TGTGCCAGCTCCCCACAGGGCTCCTACGAGCAGTACTTC
TRBJ1-5	15	-	TRBV7-2	-	CASSLAMPGSQPQHF	TGTGCCAGCAGCTTAGCCATGCCCGGGAGTCAGCCCCAGCATTTT
TRBJ2-2	17	-	TRBV7-2	-	CASSLGQGGSNTGELFF	TGTGCCAGCAGCTTAGGACAGGGAGGATCGAACACCGGGGAGCTGTTTTTT
TRBJ2-7	14	TRBD1	TRBV2	-	CASSSGQGPYEQYF	TGTGCCAGCAGTTCCGGACAGGGCCCCTACGAGCAGTACTTC
TRBJ2-7	13	TRBD1	TRBV15	-	CATSRDRGYEQYF	TGTGCCACCAGCAGGGACAGGGGGTACGAGCAGTACTTC
TRBJ1-5	14	TRBD1	TRBV2	-	CASSGTGAHQPQHF	TGTGCCAGCAGCGGGACAGGGGCACATCAGCCCCAGCATTTT
TRBJ2-1	15	TRBD2	TRBV6-6	-	CASRGSGGAYNEQFF	TGTGCCAGCAGAGGATCGGGAGGGGCCTACAATGAGCAGTTCTTC
TRBJ2-3	16	-	TRBV19	-	CASSMLAEEGTDTQYF	TGTGCCAGTAGTATGTTGGCGGAGGAGGGCACAGATACGCAGTATTTT
TRBJ1-2	14	-	TRBV5-6	-	CASSSSYRGYGYTF	TGTGCCAGCAGCTCCAGTTATAGGGGGTATGGCTACACCTTC
TRBJ2-3	17	-	TRBV14	-	CASSQDWAGRDTDTQYF	TGTGCCAGCAGCCAAGATTGGGCAGGCAGGGACACAGATACGCAGTATTTT
TRBJ1-4	15	-	TRBV5-1	-	CASSLAAGKGEKLFF	TGCGCCAGCAGCTTGGCCGCAGGGAAAGGGGAAAAACTGTTTTTT
TRBJ2-1	24	TRBD2	TRBV14	-	CASSQDGSWIRGPKLAGGGNEQFF	TGTGCCAGCAGCCAAGATGGAAGCTGGATCAGGGGCCCAAAACTAGCGGGAGGGGGAAATGAGCAGTTCTTC
TRBJ1-2	14	TRBD1	TRBV5-1	-	CASSLEGQGYGYTF	TGCGCCAGCAGCTTGGAGGGACAGGGGTACGGCTACACCTTC
TRBJ2-2	16	TRBD2	TRBV5-1	-	CASSSVAGVVIGELFF	TGCGCCAGCAGCTCGGTAGCGGGAGTCGTGATCGGGGAGCTGTTTTTT
TRBJ2-7	13	TRBD2	TRBV6-6	-	CASGGTSGGEQYF	TGTGCCAGCGGGGGGACTAGCGGAGGGGAGCAGTACTTC
TRBJ2-7	16	-	TRBV7-9	-	CASSLVGGSKSYEQYF	TGTGCCAGCAGCTTAGTTGGAGGTAGTAAGTCCTACGAGCAGTACTTC
TRBJ1-2	15	-	TRBV18	-	CASSPPERGNYGYTF	TGTGCCAGCTCACCACCAGAACGGGGTAACTATGGCTACACCTTC
TRBJ2-7	14	TRBD2	TRBV27	-	CASRTSGRSAEQYF	TGTGCCAGCAGGACTAGCGGGAGATCGGCCGAGCAGTACTTC
TRBJ1-2	13	-	TRBV10-3	-	CAISESRGNGYTF	TGTGCCATCAGTGAGTCAAGGGGAAATGGCTACACCTTC
TRBJ2-5	15	-	TRBV7-9	-	CASSSLTSSQETQYF	TGTGCCAGCAGCTCTCTCACTAGCTCCCAAGAGACCCAGTACTTC
TRBJ2-7	13	-	TRBV28	-	CASYSTGGNEQYF	TGTGCCAGCTACTCGACCGGCGGGAACGAGCAGTACTTC
TRBJ2-1	15	-	TRBV5-4	-	CASSGGTVLYNEQFF	TGTGCCAGCAGCGGGGGGACGGTCCTCTACAATGAGCAGTTCTTC
TRBJ1-2	14	-	TRBV27	-	CASSSNSREYGYTF	TGTGCCAGCAGTTCTAATTCCCGGGAATATGGCTACACCTTC
TRBJ2-1	15	TRBD2	TRBV19	-	CASREQRGSVNEQFF	TGTGCCAGTAGGGAACAACGCGGGAGCGTCAATGAGCAGTTCTTC
TRBJ2-2	15	TRBD2	TRBV4-2	few	CASSLYSGRAGELFF	TGTGCCAGCAGCCTCTATAGCGGGAGGGCCGGGGAGCTGTTTTTT
TRBJ2-3	13	-	TRBV5-4	-	CASSLSGSDTQYF	TGTGCCAGCAGCTTAAGCGGGTCAGATACGCAGTATTTT
TRBJ2-1	16	TRBD2	TRBV7-3	-	CASSLMVTSGYNEQFF	TGTGCCAGCAGCTTAATGGTGACTAGCGGGTACAATGAGCAGTTCTTC
TRBJ1-1	14	-	TRBV7-2	-	CASSLMGRDTEAFF	TGTGCCAGCAGCTTAATGGGCAGGGACACTGAAGCTTTCTTT
TRBJ2-3	14	-	TRBV30	-	CAWSLGTSTDTQYF	TGTGCCTGGAGTTTGGGGACTAGCACAGATACGCAGTATTTT
TRBJ2-7	15	TRBD2	TRBV6-1	-	CASSEGGTRNYEQYF	TGTGCCAGCAGTGAAGGGGGGACTAGAAACTACGAGCAGTACTTC
TRBJ2-7	15	-	TRBV25-1	-	CASSESKGRPHEQYF	TGTGCCAGCAGTGAATCTAAGGGGCGACCCCACGAGCAGTACTTC
TRBJ1-1	13	TRBD1	TRBV10-3	-	CATNRGPNTEAFF	TGTGCCACGAACAGGGGCCCGAACACTGAAGCTTTCTTT
TRBJ2-1	17	TRBD2	TRBV28	-	CASSTGTSGSSYNEQFF	TGTGCCAGCAGTACCGGGACTAGCGGGAGCTCCTACAATGAGCAGTTCTTC